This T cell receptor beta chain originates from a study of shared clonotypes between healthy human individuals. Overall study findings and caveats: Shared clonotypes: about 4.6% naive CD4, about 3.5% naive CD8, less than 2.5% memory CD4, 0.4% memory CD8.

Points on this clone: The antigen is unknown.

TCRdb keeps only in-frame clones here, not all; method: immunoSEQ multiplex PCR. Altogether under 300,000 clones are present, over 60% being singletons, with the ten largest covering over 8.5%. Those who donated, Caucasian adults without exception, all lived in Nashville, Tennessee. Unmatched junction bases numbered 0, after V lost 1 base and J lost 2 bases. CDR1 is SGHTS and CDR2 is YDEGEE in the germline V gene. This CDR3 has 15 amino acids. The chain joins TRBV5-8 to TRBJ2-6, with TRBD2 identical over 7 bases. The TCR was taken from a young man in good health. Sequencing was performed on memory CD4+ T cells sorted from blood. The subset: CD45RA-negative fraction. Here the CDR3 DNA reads TGTGCCAGCAGCTTGCGGGGGGCTGGGGCCAACGTCCTGACTTTC. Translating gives CASSLRGAGANVLTF.